This paragraph covers one T cell receptor (beta chain) sequence. Its antigen is unknown. The PCR ran on 60 Vbeta and 13 Jbeta primers. Produced via immunoSEQ multiplex PCR; TCRdb's table is partial and in-frame only. The sample lists around 170,000 clones; 76% were seen once. These donors counted as nominally healthy when sampled, but unrecorded immune exposures were likely. These data come from a study of cytomegalovirus exposure and HLA in healthy donors. Whole-study findings and limits: A few of the chains that were CMV-associated were confirmed in vitro to be specific for CMV antigens. Segments of the TCR beta V type were, in most cases, productive about 87% or about 30% of the time in an earlier analysis. Most sequenced TCRs were rare (though some public TCRs occurred in many donors).

The germline V and J ends were trimmed by 7 bases and 1 base, with 7 bases remaining between them. Germline V gene lookup returns CDR1 LNHNV and CDR2 YYDKDF (reference sequence). The CDR3 is made up of 12 amino acids. The receptor comes from a woman aged 30 to 39 in good health and CMV-seropositive. Sequenced: PBMCs. This chain connects TRBV15 to TRBJ1-2; weak D call: TRBD1 (5 bases). The CDR3 spells CATMGGNYGYTF. DNA of the CDR3: TGTGCCACCATGGGGGGTAACTATGGCTACACCTTC.